The clone carrying this T cell receptor beta chain showed up just a few times. At one end, the junction sequence differs from germline, possibly due to a read error. The data derive from a study of cytomegalovirus exposure and HLA in healthy donors. Germline V gives CDR1 PRHDT, CDR2 FYEKMQ (reference sequence). This CDR3 has 13 amino acids. Use of 60 Vbeta and 13 Jbeta primers characterized the PCR. Repertoires were generated with immunoSEQ multiplex PCR, while TCRdb's copy carries only in-frame clones and drops some. The data show fewer than 250,000 clones, about three quarters seen once. The sample taken for sequencing was PBMCs. This TCR derives from a woman between 40 and 50 years old in good health and CMV-seronegative. V and J are TRBV13 and TRBJ1-2; perhaps TRBD1 as D (5 bases). Here the CDR3 DNA reads TGTGCCAGCAGCCTAGGGGAGGACTATGGCTACACCTTC. This sequence encodes CASSLGEDYGYTF.